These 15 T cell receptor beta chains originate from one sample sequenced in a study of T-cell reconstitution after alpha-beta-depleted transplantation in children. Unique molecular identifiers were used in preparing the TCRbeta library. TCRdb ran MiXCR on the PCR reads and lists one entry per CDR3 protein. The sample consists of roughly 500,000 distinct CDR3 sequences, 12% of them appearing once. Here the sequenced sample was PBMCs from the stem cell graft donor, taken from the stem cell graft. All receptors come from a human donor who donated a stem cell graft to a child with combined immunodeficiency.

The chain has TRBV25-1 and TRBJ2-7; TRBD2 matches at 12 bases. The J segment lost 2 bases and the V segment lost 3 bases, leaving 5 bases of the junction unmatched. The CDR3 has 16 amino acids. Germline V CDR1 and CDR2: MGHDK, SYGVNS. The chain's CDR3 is CASSDLAGGTPYEQYF. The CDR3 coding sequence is TGTGCCAGCAGTGATCTAGCGGGAGGGACTCCCTACGAGCAGTACTTC.

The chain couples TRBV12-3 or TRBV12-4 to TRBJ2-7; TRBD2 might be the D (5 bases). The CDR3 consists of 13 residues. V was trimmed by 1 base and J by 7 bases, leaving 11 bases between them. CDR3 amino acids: CASSLGGGREQYF. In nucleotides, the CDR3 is TGTGCCAGCAGTTTAGGAGGCGGGCGGGAGCAGTACTTC.

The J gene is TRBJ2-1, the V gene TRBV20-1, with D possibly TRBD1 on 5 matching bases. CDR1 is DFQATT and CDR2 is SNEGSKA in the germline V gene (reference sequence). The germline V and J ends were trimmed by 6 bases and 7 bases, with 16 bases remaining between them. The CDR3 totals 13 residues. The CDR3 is CSAGHSYTNEQFF. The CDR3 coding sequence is TGCAGTGCAGGACATTCATATACAAATGAGCAGTTCTTC.

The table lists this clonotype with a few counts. CDR3 region: CASGTLYPYEQYF. The CDR3 nucleotides read TGTGCCAGCGGGACACTCTACCCCTACGAGCAGTACTTC. The chain carries TRBV27 and TRBJ2-7, with a possible D match to TRBD1 (6 bases). The CDR3 loop spans 13 amino acids. Germline loops: CDR1 MNHEY, CDR2 SMNVEV (reference sequence). The V end lost 8 bases, the J end lost 2 bases, and 13 bases lay between the germline ends.

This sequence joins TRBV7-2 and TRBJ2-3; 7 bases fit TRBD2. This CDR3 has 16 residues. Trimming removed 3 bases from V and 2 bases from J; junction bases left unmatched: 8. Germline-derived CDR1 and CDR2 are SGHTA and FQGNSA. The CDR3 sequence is CASSLFGLADTDTQYF. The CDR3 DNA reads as TGTGCCAGCAGCTTGTTCGGCCTAGCGGACACAGATACGCAGTATTTT.

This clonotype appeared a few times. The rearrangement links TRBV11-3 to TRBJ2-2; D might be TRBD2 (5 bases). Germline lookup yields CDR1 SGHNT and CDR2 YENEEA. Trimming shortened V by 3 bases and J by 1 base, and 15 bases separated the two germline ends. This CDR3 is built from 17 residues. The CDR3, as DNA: TGTGCCAGCAGCTTGAATGGAGGTTGGGAGAACACCGGGGAGCTGTTTTTT. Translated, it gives CASSLNGGWENTGELFF.

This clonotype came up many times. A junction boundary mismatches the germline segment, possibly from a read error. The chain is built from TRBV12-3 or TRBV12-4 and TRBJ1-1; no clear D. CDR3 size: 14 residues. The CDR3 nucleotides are TGTGCCAGCAGCTTAGATGGGAGGAACACTGAAGCTTTCTTT. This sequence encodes CASSLDGRNTEAFF.

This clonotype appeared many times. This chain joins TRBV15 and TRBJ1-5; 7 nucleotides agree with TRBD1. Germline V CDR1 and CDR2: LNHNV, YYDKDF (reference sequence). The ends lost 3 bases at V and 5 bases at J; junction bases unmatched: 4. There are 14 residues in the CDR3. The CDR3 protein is CATSRRGQDQPQHF. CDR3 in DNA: TGTGCCACCAGCAGGAGGGGGCAAGATCAGCCCCAGCATTTT.

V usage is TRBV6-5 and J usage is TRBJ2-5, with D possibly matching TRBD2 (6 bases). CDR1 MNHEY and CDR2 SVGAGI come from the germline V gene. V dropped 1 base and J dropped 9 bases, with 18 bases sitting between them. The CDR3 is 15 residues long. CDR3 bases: TGTGCCAGCAGTTACTGGGGACGGAGGTGGGGGGCCCAGTACTTC. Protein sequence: CASSYWGRRWGAQYF.

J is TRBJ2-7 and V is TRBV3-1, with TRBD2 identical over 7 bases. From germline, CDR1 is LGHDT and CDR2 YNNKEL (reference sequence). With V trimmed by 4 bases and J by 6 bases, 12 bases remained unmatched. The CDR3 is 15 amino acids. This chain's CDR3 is CASSRTSAIQAEQYF. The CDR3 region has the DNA TGTGCCAGCAGCCGTACTAGCGCAATCCAAGCCGAGCAGTACTTC.

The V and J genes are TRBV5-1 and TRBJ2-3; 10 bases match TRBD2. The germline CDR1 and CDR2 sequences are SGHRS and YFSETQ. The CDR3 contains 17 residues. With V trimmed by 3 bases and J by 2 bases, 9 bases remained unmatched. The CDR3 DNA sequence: TGCGCCAGCAGCTCCGAATTAGCGGGAGGTCCCACAGATACGCAGTATTTT. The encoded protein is CASSSELAGGPTDTQYF.

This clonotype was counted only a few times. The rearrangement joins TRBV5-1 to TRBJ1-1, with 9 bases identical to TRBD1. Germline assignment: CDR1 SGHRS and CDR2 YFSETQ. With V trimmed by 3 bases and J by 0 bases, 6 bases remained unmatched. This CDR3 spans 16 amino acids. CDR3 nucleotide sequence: TGCGCCAGCAGCTCCCGGGACAGGGATTTGAACACTGAAGCTTTCTTT. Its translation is CASSSRDRDLNTEAFF.

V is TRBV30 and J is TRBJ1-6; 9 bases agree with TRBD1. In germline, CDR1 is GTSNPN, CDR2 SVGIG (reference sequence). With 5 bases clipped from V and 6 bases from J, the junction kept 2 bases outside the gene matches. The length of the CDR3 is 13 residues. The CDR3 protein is CAWGDRANSPLHF. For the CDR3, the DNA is TGTGCCTGGGGGGACAGGGCTAATTCACCCCTCCACTTT.

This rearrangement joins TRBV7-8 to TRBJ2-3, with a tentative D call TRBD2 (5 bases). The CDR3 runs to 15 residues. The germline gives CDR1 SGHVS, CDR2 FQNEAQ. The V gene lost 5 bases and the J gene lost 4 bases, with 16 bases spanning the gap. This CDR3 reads CASSPRRAGADTQYF. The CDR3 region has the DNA TGTGCCAGCAGCCCCCGGCGGGCGGGTGCAGATACGCAGTATTTT.

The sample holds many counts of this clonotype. The CDR3 sequence: CASSLGTTQETQYF. CDR3 nucleotides: TGCGCCAGCAGCTTGGGGACAACCCAAGAGACCCAGTACTTC. V is TRBV5-1 and J is TRBJ2-5, with D perhaps TRBD1 (5 bases). Germline V gives CDR1 SGHRS, CDR2 YFSETQ. CDR3 length: 14 residues. Between the trimmed V and J ends, which lost 0 bases and 1 base, there was a span of 7 bases.